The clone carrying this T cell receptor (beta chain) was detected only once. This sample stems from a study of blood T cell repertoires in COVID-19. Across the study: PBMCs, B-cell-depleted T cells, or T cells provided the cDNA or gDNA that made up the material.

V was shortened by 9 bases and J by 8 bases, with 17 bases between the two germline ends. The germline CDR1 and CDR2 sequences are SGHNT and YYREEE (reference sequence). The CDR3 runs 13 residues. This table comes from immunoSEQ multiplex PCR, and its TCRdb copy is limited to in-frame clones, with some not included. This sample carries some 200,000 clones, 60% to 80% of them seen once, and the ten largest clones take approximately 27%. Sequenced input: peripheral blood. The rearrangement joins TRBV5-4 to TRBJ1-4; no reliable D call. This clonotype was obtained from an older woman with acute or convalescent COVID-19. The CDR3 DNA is TGTGCCACCAAACGTCAGGCCGAGGAAAAACTGTTTTTT. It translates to CATKRQAEEKLFF.